Below are 5 T cell receptor beta chains sequenced from a single sample in a study of T cell repertoires in cytomegalovirus infection. In TCRdb, the reads were re-called with MiXCR into one record per CDR3 protein. Seen here are fewer than 550,000 distinct CDR3 sequences, about 15% observed once, and the top ten hold more than 20%. The sample comprised CD8+ T cells from PBMCs. These receptors all stem from a human donor in good health (CMV status not recorded). Some clones in this sample may be carry-over from other donors' samples.

In DNA form, the CDR3 reads TGCGCCAGCAGGGAGGGAGCCAACAATTTCTACGAGCAGTACTTC. Translating it yields CASREGANNFYEQYF. This rearrangement joins TRBV5-1 to TRBJ2-7; a weak D match, TRBD2 (6 bases). CDR3 length equals 15 residues. V lost 5 bases to trimming and J lost 3 bases, with 18 bases between them. Looked up from germline, CDR1 is SGHRS and CDR2 is YFSETQ.

There are a few counts of this clonotype. The chain employs TRBV5-1 and TRBJ2-1; D unclear. CDR3 length: 15 residues. V dropped 1 base and J dropped 4 bases, with 12 bases sitting between them. CDR1 and CDR2 (germline): SGHRS, YFSETQ. This CDR3 is CASSLSQTVYNEQFF. The CDR3, as DNA: TGCGCCAGCAGCTTGAGCCAGACCGTTTACAATGAGCAGTTCTTC.

This clonotype was detected ten times or more. The V call is TRBV7-6, the J call TRBJ1-5, with a tentative D call TRBD1 (5 bases). The germline CDR1 and CDR2 sequences are SGHVS and FNYEAQ. The CDR3 totals 15 residues. V was shortened by 1 base and J by 5 bases, with 12 bases between the two germline ends. The CDR3 nucleotides are TGTGCCAGCAGCTTAGAGGCAGGGCCTTATCAGCCCCAGCATTTT. Residues: CASSLEAGPYQPQHF. The variable domain in full, with the rest retrieved from reference TRBV7-6 and TRBJ1-5, is GAGVSQSPRYKVTKRGQDVALRCDPISGHVSLYWYRQALGQGPEFLTYFNYEAQQDKSGLPNDRFSAERPEGSISTLTIQRTEQRDSAMYRCASSLEAGPYQPQHFGDGTRLSIL.

V and J are TRBV10-3 and TRBJ2-7; no reliable D call. This CDR3 contains 11 residues. Per germline, CDR1 ENHRY and CDR2 SYGVKD. V was pared by 11 bases and J by 1 base, with 9 bases between. This CDR3 reads CASQSSYEQYF. DNA for the CDR3: TGTGCCTCCCAGTCTTCCTACGAGCAGTACTTC.

This clonotype was counted ten times or more. The rearrangement uses TRBV19 and TRBJ1-2; D gene ambiguous. With 5 bases removed from V and 8 bases from J, the gap between germline ends came to 21 bases. The germline gives CDR1 LNHDA, CDR2 SQIVND (reference sequence). The CDR3 totals 15 residues. CDR3 region: CASSQRGDRVLGYTF. The CDR3 DNA reads TGTGCCAGTAGTCAACGCGGAGATCGGGTTTTAGGCTACACCTTC.